This TCR beta chain was found in a study of control samples from healthy donors and cancer patients. TCRdb keeps only in-frame clones here, not all; method: immunoSEQ multiplex PCR. The table has around 80,000 clones, 88% seen once. In germline, CDR1 is SNHLY, CDR2 FYNNEI. This CDR3 contains 12 residues. Trimming removed 4 bases from V and 9 bases from J, with 12 bases in between. This sequence joins TRBV2 and TRBJ1-2, with a possible D match to TRBD1 (5 bases). This TCR was sampled from a woman in her forties or fifties in good health. The sample was blood. In nucleotides, the CDR3 is TGTGCCAGCAGTGGACAGAGAAATAGCTACACCTTC. Residues: CASSGQRNSYTF.